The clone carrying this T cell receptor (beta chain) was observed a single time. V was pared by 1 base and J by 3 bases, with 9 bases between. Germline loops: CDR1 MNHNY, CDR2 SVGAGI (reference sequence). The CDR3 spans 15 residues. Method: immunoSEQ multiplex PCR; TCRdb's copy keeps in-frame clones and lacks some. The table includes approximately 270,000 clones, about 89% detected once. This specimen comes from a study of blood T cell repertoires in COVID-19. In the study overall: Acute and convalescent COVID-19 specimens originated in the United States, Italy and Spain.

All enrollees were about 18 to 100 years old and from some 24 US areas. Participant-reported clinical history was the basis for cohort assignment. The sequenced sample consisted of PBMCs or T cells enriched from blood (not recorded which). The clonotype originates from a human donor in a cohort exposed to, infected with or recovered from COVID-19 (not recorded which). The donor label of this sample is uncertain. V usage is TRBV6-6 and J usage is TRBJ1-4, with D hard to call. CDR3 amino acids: CASSYYGAPNEKLFF. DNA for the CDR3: TGTGCCAGCAGTTACTACGGTGCTCCTAATGAAAAACTGTTTTTT.